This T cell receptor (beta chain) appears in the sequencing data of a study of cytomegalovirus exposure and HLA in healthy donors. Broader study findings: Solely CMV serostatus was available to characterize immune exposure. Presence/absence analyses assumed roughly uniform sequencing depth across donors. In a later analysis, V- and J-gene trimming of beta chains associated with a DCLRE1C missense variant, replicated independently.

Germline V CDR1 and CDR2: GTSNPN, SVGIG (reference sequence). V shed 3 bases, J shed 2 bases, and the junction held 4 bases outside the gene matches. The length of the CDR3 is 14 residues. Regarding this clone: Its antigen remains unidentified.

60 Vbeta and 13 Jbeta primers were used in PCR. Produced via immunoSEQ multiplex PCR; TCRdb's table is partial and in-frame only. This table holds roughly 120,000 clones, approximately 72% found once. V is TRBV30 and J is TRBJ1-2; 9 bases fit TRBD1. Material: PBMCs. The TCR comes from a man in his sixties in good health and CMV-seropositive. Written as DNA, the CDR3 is TGTGCCTGGAGGGACAGGGGCATAAACTATGGCTACACCTTC. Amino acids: CAWRDRGINYGYTF. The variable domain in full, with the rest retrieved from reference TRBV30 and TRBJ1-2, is SQTIHQWPATLVQPVGSPLSLECTVEGTSNPNLYWYRQAAGRGLQLLFYSVGIGQISSEVPQNLSASRPQDRQFILSSKKLLLSDSGFYLCAWRDRGINYGYTFGSGTRLTVV.